The clone carrying this T cell receptor beta chain appeared a single time. The antigen is unknown. These data originate in a study of shared clonotypes between healthy human individuals. In the study overall: Donors had three CD4 naive, three CD4 memory, two CD8 naive and one CD8 memory plate apiece.

Negatively enriched CD4+ T cells were divided by CD45RA into naive and memory. Study-wide results and caveats: Sorted-subset samples were not fully sequenced, rarefaction indicated.

Clones were sequenced by immunoSEQ multiplex PCR, and TCRdb holds only the in-frame ones, with some missing. This sample has about 2.4 million clones, with 80% to 95% found just once. Material: naive CD4+ T cells from PBMCs. Subset given: CD45RA+ positively selected. The source of this sequence is a man between 18 and 29 years old in good health. Some clones in this sample may be carry-over from other donors' samples.

The CDR3 loop reads CASSQSSTGSLGANVLTF. Here the CDR3 DNA reads TGCGCCAGCAGCCAAAGCAGCACGGGGTCCCTCGGGGCCAACGTCCTGACTTTC. The chain uses TRBV4-1 and TRBJ2-6, with D possibly TRBD2 on 5 matching bases. The V gene's germline CDR1 is MGHRA and CDR2 YSYEKL. The germline V and J ends were trimmed by 2 bases and 4 bases, with 18 bases remaining between them. There are 18 residues in the CDR3.